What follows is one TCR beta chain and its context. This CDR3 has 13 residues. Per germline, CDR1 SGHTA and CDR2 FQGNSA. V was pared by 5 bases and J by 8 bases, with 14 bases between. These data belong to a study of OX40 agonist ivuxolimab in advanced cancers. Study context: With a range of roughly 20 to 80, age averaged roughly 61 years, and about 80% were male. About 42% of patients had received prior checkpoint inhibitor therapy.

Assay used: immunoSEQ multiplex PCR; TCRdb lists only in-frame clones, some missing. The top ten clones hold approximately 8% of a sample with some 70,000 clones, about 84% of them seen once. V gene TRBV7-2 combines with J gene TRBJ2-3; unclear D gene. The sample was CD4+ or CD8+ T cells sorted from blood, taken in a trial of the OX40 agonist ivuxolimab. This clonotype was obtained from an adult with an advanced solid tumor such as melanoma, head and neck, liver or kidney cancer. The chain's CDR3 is CASSPVGIGTQYF. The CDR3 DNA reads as TGTGCCAGCAGCCCCGTGGGGATTGGTACGCAGTATTTT.